This T cell receptor beta chain comes out of a study of read filtering for tumor transcriptome and immune sequencing. Overall study findings and caveats: Roughly 80% of IR-seq clonotypes had a single read, yet these held approximately 3.7% of reads.

Germline V gives CDR1 SEHNR, CDR2 FQNEAQ (reference sequence). The CDR3 runs to 15 residues. As for this clonotype: The antigen remains undetermined. This may stem from a read error, because a much larger clone lies one nucleotide away.

From roughly 400 ng of RNA, a library with molecular barcoded alpha/delta and beta/gamma adaptors was made. TCRdb processed the reads anew with MiXCR; each CDR3 protein has one entry. The data hold some 40,000 distinct CDR3 sequences, with 14% observed a single time. Sequencing was performed on a population of CD138-negative cells sorted from bone marrow. The receptor was isolated from a donor aged 40 or older with multiple myeloma. V is TRBV7-9 and J is TRBJ2-1, with 7 nucleotides matching TRBD1. The CDR3 sequence is CASSSKGTVNNGQFF. The CDR3 DNA reads TGTGCCAGCAGCAGCAAAGGGACAGTTAACAATGGGCAGTTCTTC.